Described below is a single TCR beta chain sequence and its context. What it recognizes is unknown. The data stem from a study of blood T cells in healthy people across ages. Overall study findings and caveats: Higher naive T cell percentage went strongly together with higher TCR beta diversity. PBMCs left unsorted prevented a conclusive naive versus antigen-experienced comparison.

There are 15 residues in the CDR3. Germline assignment: CDR1 ENHRY and CDR2 SYGVKD. Samples each had at least 5 micrograms of total RNA extracted. The authors ran a second PCR of 7 to 11 cycles using a sample-barcoded 5' primer and a J-beta primer mix. The authors tagged each cDNA molecule using a template-switch adaptor with 12 random nucleotides. Using its own MiXCR run on the 5' RACE reads, TCRdb lists one record per CDR3 protein. The sample has around 1.7 million distinct CDR3 sequences; under 30% are singletons. Sequences were obtained from blood. The receptor was derived from a woman aged 25 to 39 in good health. V and J are TRBV10-3 and TRBJ2-5; 8 nucleotides line up with TRBD2. TRBJ2-7 explains the end of the DNA better; the J call may be wrong. The CDR3 reads CAISEGSGGAAEQYF. CDR3 nucleotide sequence: TGTGCCATCAGTGAAGGATCGGGAGGGGCCGCCGAGCAGTACTTC.